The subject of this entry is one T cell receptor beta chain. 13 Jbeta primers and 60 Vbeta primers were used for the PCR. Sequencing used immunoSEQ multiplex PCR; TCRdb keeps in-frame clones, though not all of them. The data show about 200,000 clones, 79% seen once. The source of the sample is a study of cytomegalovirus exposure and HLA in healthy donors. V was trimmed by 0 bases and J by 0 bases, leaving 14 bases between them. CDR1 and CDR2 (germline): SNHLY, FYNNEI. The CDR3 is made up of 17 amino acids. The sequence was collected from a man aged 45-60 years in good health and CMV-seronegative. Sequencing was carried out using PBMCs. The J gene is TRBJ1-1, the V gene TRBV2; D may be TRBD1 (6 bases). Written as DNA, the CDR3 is TGTGCCAGCAGTGAAGCGAGGAACAGGGCCCTGAACACTGAAGCTTTCTTT. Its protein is CASSEARNRALNTEAFF.